The clone carrying this TCR beta chain showed up just a few times. The germline V and J ends were trimmed by 3 bases and 5 bases, with 17 bases remaining between them. CDR1 and CDR2 (germline): ENHRY, SYGVKD. There are 15 residues in the CDR3. This entry belongs to a study of response to subunit inactivated influenza vaccine. TCRdb processed the RT-PCR reads anew with MiXCR; each CDR3 protein has one entry. The table lists over 450,000 distinct CDR3 sequences, 10% to 15% of them singletons, with over 10% in the top ten. The sequence derives from a man between 50 and 59 years old who received an inactivated influenza vaccine. The sample here was PBMCs from blood, taken around seven weeks after vaccination. The gene calls are TRBV10-3 and TRBJ2-7; TRBD2 is a possible D gene (7 bases). DNA for the CDR3: TGTGCCATCAGTGATGGTTCGGGGGGCCTTGACGAGCAGTACTTC. It translates to CAISDGSGGLDEQYF.